This T cell receptor (beta chain) was recovered during a study of early stage breast cancer tumors. Study at large: Among roughly twelve ER+/PR+/HER2- tumors, eight were ductal, four lobular. Study findings and constraints: In about 90% of the 16 patients, blood comparison separated tumor from normal breast. Compared with adjacent normal breast, tumors showed around 2.5-fold denser, more clonal T cells.

V was shortened by 7 bases and J by 2 bases, with 12 bases between the two germline ends. The CDR3 spans 12 residues. Germline loops: CDR1 SQVTM, CDR2 ANQGSEA. About this clone: Its antigen is currently unknown.

The data were produced by immunoSEQ multiplex PCR, yet TCRdb's version contains in-frame clones alone and is incomplete. Of more than 65,000 clones in the sample, more than 70% were seen once. The V gene is TRBV29-1, the J gene TRBJ2-7; TRBD2 is a possible D gene (5 bases). The TCR was taken from a person in their 40s with breast cancer. The sequencing sample was made of blood. The CDR3 protein is CSGETDTYEQYF. The CDR3 DNA sequence: TGCAGCGGGGAGACGGATACCTACGAGCAGTACTTC.